The 27 T cell receptor beta chains in this list originate from one sample, sequenced in a study of beta chain features in type 1 diabetes. Reverse transcription of all isolated RNA meant that expressed TCRB transcripts were sequenced. Sequencing was performed with immunoSEQ multiplex PCR; in TCRdb, only in-frame clones are kept and a portion is missing. This table holds some 900,000 clones, 15% to 20% found once. Material for sequencing was naive CD4+ T cells from blood. These receptors came from a woman younger than 30 in good health.

The V and J genes are TRBV7-9 and TRBJ2-5; 11 bases match TRBD1. Germline CDR1 is SEHNR and CDR2 is FQNEAQ (reference sequence). The CDR3 is 19 residues long. V was pared by 5 bases and J by 5 bases, with 19 bases of the junction left unmatched. CDR3 in amino acids: CASSRNFGPPGQGVETQYF. The DNA for the CDR3 is TGTGCCAGCAGCAGAAATTTCGGCCCCCCGGGACAGGGGGTTGAGACCCAGTACTTC.

This chain's CDR3 is CASSFKRTNSASGANVLTF. The CDR3 DNA reads as TGTGCCAGCAGCTTCAAACGGACCAACAGCGCCTCTGGGGCCAACGTCCTGACTTTC. The chain is built from TRBV7-8 and TRBJ2-6; D not certain. Germline CDR1 SGHVS, CDR2 FQNEAQ. The CDR3 extends over 19 amino acids. Trimming removed 3 bases at V and 0 bases at J, with 18 bases between.

CDR3 DNA sequence: TGTGCCAGCAGTCGTCGCATGGATACGCAGTATTTT. Amino acids: CASSRRMDTQYF. This chain joins TRBV27 and TRBJ2-3; D not certain. The CDR3 consists of 12 residues. The V end lost 5 bases, the J end lost 6 bases, and 9 bases lay between the germline ends. The germline gives CDR1 MNHEY, CDR2 SMNVEV (reference sequence).

The chain combines TRBV5-1 with TRBJ2-5; 8 bases are a match to TRBD1. Germline loops: CDR1 SGHRS, CDR2 YFSETQ. Trimming took 4 bases from V and 5 from J; bases not matched to a gene: 7. This CDR3 spans 14 amino acids. The CDR3 sequence: CASSQTGVGETQYF. CDR3 bases: TGCGCCAGCAGCCAGACAGGGGTCGGCGAGACCCAGTACTTC.

The chain has TRBV11-2 and TRBJ2-7; TRBD2 matches 13 bases. The CDR3 has 15 amino acids. Germline-derived CDR1 and CDR2 are SGHAT and FQNNGV. V lost 3 bases to trimming and J lost 2 bases; unmatched junction nucleotides: 1. The CDR3 region is CASSLTSGRTYEQYF. The DNA for the CDR3 is TGTGCCAGCAGCTTGACTAGCGGGAGGACCTACGAGCAGTACTTC.

This clone turned up a few times. The rearrangement uses TRBV9 and TRBJ2-1; 7 positions match TRBD2. The J segment lost 9 bases and the V segment lost 0 bases, leaving 9 bases of the junction unmatched. Per germline, CDR1 SGDLS and CDR2 YYNGEE. This CDR3 region has 15 residues. CDR3 sequence reads: CASSVDHGWGGEQFF. The CDR3 nucleotides are TGTGCCAGCAGCGTAGATCATGGATGGGGGGGTGAGCAGTTCTTC.

The rearrangement uses TRBV7-9 and TRBJ2-2, with TRBD2 as a possible D gene (5 bases). V was clipped by 1 base and J by 7 bases, with 13 bases between them. The CDR3 has 15 residues. Germline-derived CDR1 and CDR2 are SEHNR and FQNEAQ (reference sequence). This chain's CDR3 is CASSLGGSRGGELFF. CDR3 DNA sequence: TGTGCCAGCAGCTTAGGTGGGAGTCGAGGCGGGGAGCTGTTTTTT.

In its sample, this clone was seen a few times. The rearrangement uses TRBV29-1 and TRBJ2-3, with TRBD2 identical over 13 bases. Germline V gene data show CDR1 as SQVTM and CDR2 as ANQGSEA. The CDR3 contains 15 residues. With 6 bases clipped from V and 2 bases from J, the junction kept 5 bases outside the gene matches. Here the CDR3 DNA reads TGCAGCGTCAACGGACTAGCGGGAGACACAGATACGCAGTATTTT. It yields the protein CSVNGLAGDTDTQYF.

The gene calls are TRBV16 and TRBJ2-3; D is ambiguous. This CDR3 is 15 amino acids long. V gave up 5 bases and J gave up 0 bases, with 12 bases separating them. The germline V gene has CDR1 KGHSY and CDR2 FQNENV. DNA of the CDR3: TGTGCCAGCAGCTACTACCTGACAAGCACAGATACGCAGTATTTT. Translated, it gives CASSYYLTSTDTQYF.

This clone has more than one count but fewer than ten. J is TRBJ2-2 and V is TRBV7-3; D unresolved. V was clipped by 5 bases and J by 0 bases, with 10 bases between them. The CDR3 extends over 15 amino acids. Germline V gene lookup returns CDR1 SGHTA and CDR2 FQGTGA. The CDR3 protein is CASSQQPSNTGELFF. The CDR3 DNA reads TGTGCCAGCAGCCAACAACCCTCGAACACCGGGGAGCTGTTTTTT.

This clone was recorded a few times. The chain combines TRBV5-5 with TRBJ1-5; 8 nucleotides align to TRBD1. V lost 2 bases and J lost 7; bases outside the gene matches: 5. The V gene's germline CDR1 is SGHKS and CDR2 YYEKEE (reference sequence). This CDR3 region has 14 residues. The DNA for the CDR3 is TGTGCCAGCAGCTTAGGACAGGGACGGCAGCCCCAGCATTTT. This translates into CASSLGQGRQPQHF.

This clone was seen a few times. The V call is TRBV28, the J call TRBJ2-2, with 10 nucleotides matching TRBD2. The V segment lost 5 bases and the J segment 2 bases; nucleotides outside the gene matches: 8. CDR3 length: 17 amino acids. Germline V lookup: CDR1 MDHEN, CDR2 SYDVKM. CDR3 residues: CASSNAGLADNTGELFF. Written as DNA, the CDR3 is TGTGCCAGCAGTAACGCCGGACTAGCGGATAACACCGGGGAGCTGTTTTTT.

This clone has a handful of counts. The genes are TRBV28 and TRBJ1-2, with 7 nucleotides matching TRBD1. After removal of 5 bases from V and 5 bases from J, the junction contained 5 bases not matched to a gene. Germline values: CDR1 MDHEN, CDR2 SYDVKM. The CDR3 sequence is 13 residues long. Here the CDR3 reads CASSATGSYGYTF. DNA for the CDR3: TGTGCCAGCAGTGCGACAGGGTCTTATGGCTACACCTTC.

In nucleotides, the CDR3 is TGTGCCAGCAGCTTAAGGGGTGGGACACTCTCCGAGCAGTACTTC. Its protein product is CASSLRGGTLSEQYF. The V and J genes are TRBV11-2 and TRBJ2-7; a weak D match, TRBD1 (6 bases). V lost 2 bases, J lost 6 bases, and 17 bases lay in between. The CDR3 loop spans 15 amino acids. Per germline, CDR1 SGHAT and CDR2 FQNNGV.

This clone was recorded a few times. J is TRBJ2-1 and V is TRBV5-4; 11 nucleotides line up with TRBD1. From germline, CDR1 is SGHNT and CDR2 YYREEE (reference sequence). The CDR3 is 15 residues long. Trimming cost V 3 bases and J 6 bases; bases outside gene matches: 5. The CDR3 spells CASSSSGTGGNEQFF. The CDR3, as DNA: TGTGCCAGCAGCTCCTCCGGGACAGGGGGCAATGAGCAGTTCTTC.

This clone was observed a handful of times. The rearrangement links TRBV11-2 to TRBJ2-2; 8 positions agree with TRBD2. Trimming at V came to 5 bases and at J to 4 bases, leaving 15 bases not matched to a gene. From germline, CDR1 is SGHAT and CDR2 FQNNGV. The CDR3 runs 18 residues. The CDR3 sequence is CASSIMGTGTSATGELFF. The DNA of the CDR3 is TGTGCCAGCAGCATTATGGGGACCGGGACTAGTGCCACCGGGGAGCTGTTTTTT.

The V gene is TRBV19, the J gene TRBJ2-1, with 9 nucleotides matching TRBD1. The CDR3 is 14 residues long. CDR1 LNHDA and CDR2 SQIVND come from the germline V gene (reference sequence). The ends lost 7 bases at V and 3 bases at J; junction bases unmatched: 4. CDR3 coding DNA: TGTGCCAGTAAACAGGGGGCCCTCTACAATGAGCAGTTCTTC. Translated: CASKQGALYNEQFF.

This clone was counted a few times. The V and J genes are TRBV6-6 and TRBJ2-5; possibly TRBD2 for D (6 bases). This CDR3 is 16 amino acids long. The germline gives CDR1 MNHNY, CDR2 SVGAGI (reference sequence). The V end lost 2 bases, the J end lost 2 bases, and 15 bases lay between the germline ends. CDR3 in amino acids: CASSYGISGGQETQYF. CDR3 nucleotides: TGTGCCAGCAGTTACGGGATTAGCGGAGGACAAGAGACCCAGTACTTC.

The chain has TRBV7-2 and TRBJ2-1; TRBD2 matches at 7 bases. The CDR3 covers 15 residues. CDR1 is SGHTA and CDR2 is FQGNSA in the germline V gene. V trimming: 5 bases; J trimming: 4 bases; junction bases outside the gene matches: 8. The CDR3 region has the DNA TGTGCCAGCAGCCTCGGGGGGAGGACTTACAATGAGCAGTTCTTC. It yields the protein CASSLGGRTYNEQFF.

A few counts support this clone. The rearrangement uses TRBV6-5 and TRBJ1-2; D not resolved. There are 12 residues in the CDR3. Trimming took 8 bases from V and 3 from J, leaving 10 bases between them. Germline CDR1 is MNHEY and CDR2 is SVGAGI. In nucleotides, the CDR3 is TGTGCCAGCTACGGGTTCGACTATGGCTACACCTTC. This translates into CASYGFDYGYTF.

There are a few counts of this clone. The V call is TRBV7-9, the J call TRBJ2-3; D call uncertain. The CDR3 is made up of 15 amino acids. In germline, CDR1 is SEHNR, CDR2 FQNEAQ (reference sequence). V lost 0 bases, J lost 4 bases, and 11 bases lay in between. The DNA of the CDR3 is TGTGCCAGCAGCTTAGCGGGATCATTGGCAGATACGCAGTATTTT. It specifies CASSLAGSLADTQYF.

The V and J genes are TRBV29-1 and TRBJ2-3; no clear D. Deletions cut 4 bases from V and 0 bases from J, with 17 bases between. From germline, CDR1 is SQVTM and CDR2 ANQGSEA. The CDR3 has 16 residues. CDR3: CSVAPLAQASTDTQYF. The DNA for the CDR3 is TGCAGCGTTGCCCCCCTGGCTCAGGCTAGCACAGATACGCAGTATTTT.

This chain links TRBV7-6 with TRBJ2-6; D remains ambiguous. The CDR3 is 17 residues long. Trimming shortened V by 6 bases and J by 0 bases, and 15 bases separated the two germline ends. Germline loops: CDR1 SGHVS, CDR2 FNYEAQ. The CDR3 DNA sequence: TGTGCCAGCAGACCCCAACGGGTTCGCTCTGGGGCCAACGTCCTGACTTTC. Translation gives CASRPQRVRSGANVLTF.

This clone was observed a few times. The chain carries TRBV19 and TRBJ2-5, with 9 bases aligning to TRBD1. Germline V CDR1 and CDR2: LNHDA, SQIVND (reference sequence). The CDR3 contains 16 residues. Trimming removed 5 bases from V and 7 bases from J; junction bases left unmatched: 14. The DNA for the CDR3 is TGTGCCAGTAGTGCGACCTGGGACAGGGCCACGGGGACCCAGTACTTC. It specifies CASSATWDRATGTQYF.

This clone has a handful of counts. The chain has TRBV19 and TRBJ2-7, with D maybe TRBD2 (5 bases). Germline V CDR1 and CDR2: LNHDA, SQIVND (reference sequence). This CDR3 contains 13 residues. V was clipped by 4 bases and J by 8 bases, with 15 bases between them. The CDR3: CASSTGIQLKQYF. CDR3 DNA: TGTGCCAGTAGTACCGGGATCCAACTCAAGCAGTACTTC.

This clone was seen only a few times. This chain uses TRBV5-1 with TRBJ2-4, with TRBD1 matching over 7 bases. Germline V CDR1 and CDR2: SGHRS, YFSETQ. CDR3 length equals 16 residues. J lost 3 bases, V lost 4 bases, and 10 bases had no gene match. The CDR3 is CASSPRQGDGKNIQYF. CDR3 sequence (DNA): TGCGCCAGCAGCCCCCGACAGGGCGATGGCAAAAACATTCAGTACTTC. Based on the CDR3 plus reference TRBV5-1 and TRBJ2-4, the full variable domain is KAGVTQTPRYLIKTRGQQVTLSCSPISGHRSVSWYQQTPGQGLQFLFEYFSETQRNKGNFPGRFSGRQFSNSRSEMNVSTLELGDSALYLCASSPRQGDGKNIQYFGAGTRLSVL.

A few counts support this clone. The chain joins TRBV29-1 to TRBJ1-4, with D possibly being TRBD1 (5 bases). This CDR3 is 12 amino acids long. Germline V gives CDR1 SQVTM, CDR2 ANQGSEA. The CDR3 loop reads CTVPGPDEKLFF. CDR3 DNA: TGCACAGTTCCGGGACCTGATGAAAAACTGTTTTTT.